This T cell receptor beta chain appears in the sequencing data of a study of CD8 T cells in ankylosing spondylitis. Study-level findings and limits: A TCR beta motif of fewer than ten highly homologous variants seemed to mark ankylosing spondylitis blood. The clones that were linked to disease were reported to be significantly enriched in matched synovial fluid samples from ankylosing spondylitis patients. Past research had described some motif variants in reactive arthritis synovial fluid and blood.

Molecular-barcoded quantitative 5'-RACE produced these TCR beta libraries. Using its own MiXCR run on the 5' RACE reads, TCRdb lists one record per CDR3 protein. Found here are under 450,000 distinct CDR3 sequences, 15% to 20% of them singletons; the top ten hold approximately 0.97%. This clonotype has at least ten counts. Its antigen is still unknown. The sequenced sample consisted of blood, either unsorted or a sorted T cell fraction (not recorded which). The source of this sequence is a male donor with ankylosing spondylitis.

The CDR3 nucleotides read TGCGCCAGCAGCTTGGAAGGGTCTGGTCAGCCCCAGCATTTT. Its protein is CASSLEGSGQPQHF. This chain links TRBV5-1 with TRBJ1-5; D is undetermined. The CDR3 has 14 residues. Trimming took off 0 bases at V and 6 bases at J, with 10 bases between the two ends. The germline CDR1 and CDR2 sequences are SGHRS and YFSETQ.